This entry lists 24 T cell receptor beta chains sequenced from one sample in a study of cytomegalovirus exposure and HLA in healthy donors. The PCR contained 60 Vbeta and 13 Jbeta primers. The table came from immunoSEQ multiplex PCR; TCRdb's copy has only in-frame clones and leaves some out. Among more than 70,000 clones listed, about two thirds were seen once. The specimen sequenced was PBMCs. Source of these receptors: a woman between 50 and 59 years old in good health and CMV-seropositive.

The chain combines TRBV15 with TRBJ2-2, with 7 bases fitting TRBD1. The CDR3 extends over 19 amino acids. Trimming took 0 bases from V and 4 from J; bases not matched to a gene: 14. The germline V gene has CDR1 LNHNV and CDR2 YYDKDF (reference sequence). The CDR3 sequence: CATSRDSPGQAPVTGELFF. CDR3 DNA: TGTGCCACCAGCAGAGATTCCCCCGGACAGGCTCCGGTCACCGGGGAGCTGTTTTTT.

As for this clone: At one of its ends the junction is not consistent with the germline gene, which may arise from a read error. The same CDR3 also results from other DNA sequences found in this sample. For the CDR3, the DNA is TGCAGCGTTGAAAGTCGGACTGAAGCCTTCTTT. Amino acids: CSVESRTEAFF. V usage is TRBV29-1 and J usage is TRBJ1-1; D gene unclear. Germline V gene data show CDR1 as SQVTM and CDR2 as ANQGSEA. The CDR3 runs to 11 residues.

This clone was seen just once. DNA of the CDR3: TGTGCCAGTCGACAGAGCTCCTACGAGCAGTACTTC. It yields the protein CASRQSSYEQYF. The rearrangement links TRBV2 to TRBJ2-7; D may be TRBD1 (5 bases). V shed 9 bases and J shed 0 bases, with 9 bases lying between them. There are 12 residues in the CDR3. Germline V gene data show CDR1 as SNHLY and CDR2 as FYNNEI.

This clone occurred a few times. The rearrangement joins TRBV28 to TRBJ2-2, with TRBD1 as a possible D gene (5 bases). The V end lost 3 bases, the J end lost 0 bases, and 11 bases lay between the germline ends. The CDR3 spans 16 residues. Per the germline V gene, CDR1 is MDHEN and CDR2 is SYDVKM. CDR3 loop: CASSFVRQSNTGELFF. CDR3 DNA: TGTGCCAGCAGTTTTGTCCGACAGTCGAACACCGGGGAGCTGTTTTTT. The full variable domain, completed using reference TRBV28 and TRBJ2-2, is DVKVTQSSRYLVKRTGEKVFLECVQDMDHENMFWYRQDPGLGLRLIYFSYDVKMKEKGDIPEGYSVSREKKERFSLILESASTNQTSMYLCASSFVRQSNTGELFFGEGSRLTVL.

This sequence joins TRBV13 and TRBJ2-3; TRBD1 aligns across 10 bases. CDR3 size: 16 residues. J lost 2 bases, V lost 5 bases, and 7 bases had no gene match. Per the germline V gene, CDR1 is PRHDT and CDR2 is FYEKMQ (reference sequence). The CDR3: CASSGRDRGITDTQYF. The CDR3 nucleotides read TGTGCCAGCAGCGGACGGGACAGGGGTATCACAGATACGCAGTATTTT. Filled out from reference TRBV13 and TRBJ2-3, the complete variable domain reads AAGVIQSPRHLIKEKRETATLKCYPIPRHDTVYWYQQGPGQDPQFLISFYEKMQSDKGSIPDRFSAQQFSDYHSELNMSSLELGDSALYFCASSGRDRGITDTQYFGPGTRLTVL.

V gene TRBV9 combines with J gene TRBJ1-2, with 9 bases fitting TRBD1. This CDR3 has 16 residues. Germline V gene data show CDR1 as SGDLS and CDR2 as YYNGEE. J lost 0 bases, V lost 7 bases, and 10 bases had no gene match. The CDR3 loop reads CASRDRVGEANYGYTF. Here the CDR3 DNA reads TGTGCCAGCCGGGACAGGGTGGGGGAGGCTAACTATGGCTACACCTTC. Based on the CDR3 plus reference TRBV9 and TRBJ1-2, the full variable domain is DSGVTQTPKHLITATGQRVTLRCSPRSGDLSVYWYQQSLDQGLQFLIQYYNGEERAKGNILERFSAQQFPDLHSELNLSSLELGDSALYFCASRDRVGEANYGYTFGSGTRLTVV.

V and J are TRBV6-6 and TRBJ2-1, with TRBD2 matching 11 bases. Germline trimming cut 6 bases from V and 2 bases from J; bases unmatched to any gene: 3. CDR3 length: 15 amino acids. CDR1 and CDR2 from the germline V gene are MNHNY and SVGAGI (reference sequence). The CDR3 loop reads CASSVLAGAYNEQFF. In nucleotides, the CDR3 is TGTGCCAGCAGCGTACTAGCGGGGGCCTACAATGAGCAGTTCTTC.

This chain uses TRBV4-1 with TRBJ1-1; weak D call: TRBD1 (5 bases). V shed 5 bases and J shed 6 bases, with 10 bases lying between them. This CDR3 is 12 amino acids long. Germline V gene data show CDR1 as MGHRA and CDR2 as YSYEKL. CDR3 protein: CASSGGGSEAFF. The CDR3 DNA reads TGCGCCAGCAGCGGGGGGGGGTCTGAAGCTTTCTTT.

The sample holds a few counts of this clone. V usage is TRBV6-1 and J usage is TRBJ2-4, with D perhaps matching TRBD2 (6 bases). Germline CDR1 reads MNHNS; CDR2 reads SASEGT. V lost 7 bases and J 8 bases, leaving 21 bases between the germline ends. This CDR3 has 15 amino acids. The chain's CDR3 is CASNPGGGGIDIQYF. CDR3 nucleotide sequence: TGTGCCAGCAACCCCGGTGGTGGCGGGATTGACATTCAGTACTTC.

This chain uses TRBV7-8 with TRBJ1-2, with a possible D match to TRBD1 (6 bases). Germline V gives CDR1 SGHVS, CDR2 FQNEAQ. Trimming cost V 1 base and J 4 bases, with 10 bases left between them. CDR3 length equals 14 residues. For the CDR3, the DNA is TGTGCCAGCAGCTTAGGACAGGACACCTATGGCTACACCTTC. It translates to CASSLGQDTYGYTF.

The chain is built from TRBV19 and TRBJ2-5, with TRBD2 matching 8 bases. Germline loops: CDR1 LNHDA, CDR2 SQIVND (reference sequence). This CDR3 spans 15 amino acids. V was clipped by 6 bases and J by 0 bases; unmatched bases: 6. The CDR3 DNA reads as TGTGCCAGTAGGAATAAGGGACTAGACCAAGAGACCCAGTACTTC. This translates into CASRNKGLDQETQYF.

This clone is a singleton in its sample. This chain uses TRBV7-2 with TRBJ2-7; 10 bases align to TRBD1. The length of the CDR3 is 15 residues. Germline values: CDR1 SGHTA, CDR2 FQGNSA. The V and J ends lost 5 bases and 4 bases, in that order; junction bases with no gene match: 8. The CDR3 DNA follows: TGTGCCAGCAGCACAGCTGGGACAGGGGATTACGAGCAGTACTTC. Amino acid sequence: CASSTAGTGDYEQYF.

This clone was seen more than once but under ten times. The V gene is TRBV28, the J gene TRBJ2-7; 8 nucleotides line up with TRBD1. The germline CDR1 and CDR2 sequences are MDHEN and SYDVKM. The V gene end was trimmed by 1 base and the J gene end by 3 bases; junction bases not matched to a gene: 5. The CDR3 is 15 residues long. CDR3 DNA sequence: TGTGCCAGCAGTTTATTCGGCAGGGGGCTCTACGAGCAGTACTTC. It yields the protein CASSLFGRGLYEQYF.

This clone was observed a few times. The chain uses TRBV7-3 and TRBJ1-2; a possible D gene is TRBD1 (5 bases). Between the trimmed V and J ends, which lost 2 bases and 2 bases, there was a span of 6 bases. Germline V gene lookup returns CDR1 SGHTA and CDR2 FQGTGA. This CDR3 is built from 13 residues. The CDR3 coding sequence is TGTGCCAGCAGCTTACCAGGGAACTATGGCTACACCTTC. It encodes CASSLPGNYGYTF.

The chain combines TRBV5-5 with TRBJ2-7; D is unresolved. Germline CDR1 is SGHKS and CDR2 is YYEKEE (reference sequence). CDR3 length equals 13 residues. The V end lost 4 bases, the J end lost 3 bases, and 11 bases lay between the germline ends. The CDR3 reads CASSRNIIYEQYF. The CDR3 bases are TGTGCCAGCAGCCGTAACATAATCTACGAGCAGTACTTC.

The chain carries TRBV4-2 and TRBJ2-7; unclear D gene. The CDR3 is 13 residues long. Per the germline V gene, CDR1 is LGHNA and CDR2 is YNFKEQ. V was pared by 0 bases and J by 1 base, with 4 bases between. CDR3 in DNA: TGTGCCAGCAGCCAAGATCTATCCTACGAGCAGTACTTC. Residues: CASSQDLSYEQYF.

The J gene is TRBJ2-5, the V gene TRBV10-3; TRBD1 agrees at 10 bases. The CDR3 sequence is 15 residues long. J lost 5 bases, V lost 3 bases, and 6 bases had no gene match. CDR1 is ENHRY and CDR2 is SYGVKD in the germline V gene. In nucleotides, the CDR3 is TGTGCCATCAGTGACCCGGACAGGGGGGTGGAGACCCAGTACTTC. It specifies CAISDPDRGVETQYF.

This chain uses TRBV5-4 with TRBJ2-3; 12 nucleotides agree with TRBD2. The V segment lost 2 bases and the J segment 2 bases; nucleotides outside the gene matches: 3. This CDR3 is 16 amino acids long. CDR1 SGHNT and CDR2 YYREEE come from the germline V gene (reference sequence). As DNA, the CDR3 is TGTGCCAGCAGCTTAAGGACTAGCGGGGCCACAGATACGCAGTATTTT. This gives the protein CASSLRTSGATDTQYF.

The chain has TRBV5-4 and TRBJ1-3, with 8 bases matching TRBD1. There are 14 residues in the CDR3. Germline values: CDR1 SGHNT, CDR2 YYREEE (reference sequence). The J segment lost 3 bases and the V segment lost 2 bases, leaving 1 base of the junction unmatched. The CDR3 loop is CASSLQGGGNTIYF. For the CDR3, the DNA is TGTGCCAGCAGCTTACAGGGGGGTGGAAACACCATATATTTT.

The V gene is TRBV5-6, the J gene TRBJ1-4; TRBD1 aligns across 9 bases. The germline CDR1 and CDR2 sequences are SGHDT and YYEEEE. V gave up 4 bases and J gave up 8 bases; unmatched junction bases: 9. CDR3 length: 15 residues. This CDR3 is CASSVLGQGEEKLFF. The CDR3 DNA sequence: TGTGCCAGCAGCGTCCTGGGACAGGGAGAAGAAAAACTGTTTTTT.

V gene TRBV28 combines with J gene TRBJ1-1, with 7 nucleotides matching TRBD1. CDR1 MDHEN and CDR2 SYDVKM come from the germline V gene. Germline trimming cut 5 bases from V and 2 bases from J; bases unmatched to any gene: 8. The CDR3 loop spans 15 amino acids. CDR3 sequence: CASSRTGDVNTEAFF. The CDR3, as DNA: TGTGCCAGCAGTCGTACAGGGGATGTTAACACTGAAGCTTTCTTT.

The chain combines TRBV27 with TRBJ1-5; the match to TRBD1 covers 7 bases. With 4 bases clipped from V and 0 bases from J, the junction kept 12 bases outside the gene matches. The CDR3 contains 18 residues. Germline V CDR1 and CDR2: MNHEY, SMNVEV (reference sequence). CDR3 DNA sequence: TGTGCCAGCAGTTCGATAAGGGACAGAGTCTATAGCAATCAGCCCCAGCATTTT. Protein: CASSSIRDRVYSNQPQHF.

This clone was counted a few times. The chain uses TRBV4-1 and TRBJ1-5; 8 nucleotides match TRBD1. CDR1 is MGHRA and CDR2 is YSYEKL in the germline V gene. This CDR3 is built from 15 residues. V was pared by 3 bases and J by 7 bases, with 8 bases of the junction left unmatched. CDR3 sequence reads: CASSQTGQAAQPQHF. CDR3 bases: TGCGCCAGCAGCCAGACGGGACAGGCGGCCCAGCCCCAGCATTTT.

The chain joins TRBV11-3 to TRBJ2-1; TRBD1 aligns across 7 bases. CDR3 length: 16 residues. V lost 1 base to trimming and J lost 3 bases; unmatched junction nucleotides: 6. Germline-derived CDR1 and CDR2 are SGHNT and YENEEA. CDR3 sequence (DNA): TGTGCCAGCAGCTTAGTTTACAGGGGCCTCTACAATGAGCAGTTCTTC. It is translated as CASSLVYRGLYNEQFF.